This entry features one T cell receptor (beta chain) sequence. Its antigen is not known. The sample comes from a study of long-term antiretroviral therapy in people with HIV. Findings and limits, study-wide: Clones that had undergone expansion before ART dominated the repertoire at all time points.

The run of the v3.0 immunoSEQ assay was at survey level. Clones were read by immunoSEQ multiplex PCR, and TCRdb kept only the in-frame ones, dropping some. Among roughly 39,000 clones listed, 70% to 90% were seen once. The specimen was unsorted PBMCs, collected just before starting antiretroviral therapy. This TCR was recovered from a woman in her late teens or twenties with HIV.

The CDR3: CSASWGYEQYF. CDR3 in DNA: TGCAGTGCTAGCTGGGGTTACGAGCAGTACTTC. The chain uses TRBV20-1 and TRBJ2-7, with D hard to call. CDR1 and CDR2 from the germline V gene are DFQATT and SNEGSKA (reference sequence). V gave up 3 bases and J gave up 4 bases, with 7 bases separating them. CDR3 length: 11 amino acids.